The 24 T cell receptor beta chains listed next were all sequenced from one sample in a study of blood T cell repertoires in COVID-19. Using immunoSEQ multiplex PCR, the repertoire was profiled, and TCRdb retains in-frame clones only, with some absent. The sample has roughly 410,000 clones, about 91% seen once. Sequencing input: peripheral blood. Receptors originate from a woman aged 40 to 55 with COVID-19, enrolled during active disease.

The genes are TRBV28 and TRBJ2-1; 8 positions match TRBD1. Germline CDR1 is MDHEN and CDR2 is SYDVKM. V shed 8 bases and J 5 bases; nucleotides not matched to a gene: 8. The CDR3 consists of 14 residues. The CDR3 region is CASGTTGADNEQFF. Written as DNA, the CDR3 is TGTGCCAGCGGAACGACAGGGGCGGACAATGAGCAGTTCTTC.

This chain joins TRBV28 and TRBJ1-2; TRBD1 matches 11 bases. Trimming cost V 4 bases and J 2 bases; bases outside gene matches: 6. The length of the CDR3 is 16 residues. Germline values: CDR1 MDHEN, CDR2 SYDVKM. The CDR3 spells CASSSGQGALNYGYTF. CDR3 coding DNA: TGTGCCAGCAGTTCTGGACAGGGGGCCCTCAACTATGGCTACACCTTC.

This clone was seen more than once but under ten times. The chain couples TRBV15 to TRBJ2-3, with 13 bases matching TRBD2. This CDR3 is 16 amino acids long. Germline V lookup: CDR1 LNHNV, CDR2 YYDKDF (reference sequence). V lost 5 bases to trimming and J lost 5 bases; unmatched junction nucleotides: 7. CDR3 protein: CATSAKLAGGGDTQYF. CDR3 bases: TGTGCCACCAGCGCCAAACTAGCGGGAGGGGGAGATACGCAGTATTTT.

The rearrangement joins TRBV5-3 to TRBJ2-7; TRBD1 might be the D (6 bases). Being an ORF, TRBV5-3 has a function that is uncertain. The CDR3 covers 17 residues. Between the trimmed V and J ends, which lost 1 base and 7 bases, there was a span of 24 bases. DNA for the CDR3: TGTGCCAGAAGCTTGCGCTCACAAGGACAGACCCACGGGGAGCAGTACTTC. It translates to CARSLRSQGQTHGEQYF.

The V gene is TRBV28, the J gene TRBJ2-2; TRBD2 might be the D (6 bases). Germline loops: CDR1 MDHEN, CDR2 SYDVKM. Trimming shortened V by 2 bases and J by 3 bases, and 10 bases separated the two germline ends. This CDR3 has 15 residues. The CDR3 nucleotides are TGTGCCAGCAGTTTAACCTGGGGGGACACCGGGGAGCTGTTTTTT. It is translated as CASSLTWGDTGELFF.

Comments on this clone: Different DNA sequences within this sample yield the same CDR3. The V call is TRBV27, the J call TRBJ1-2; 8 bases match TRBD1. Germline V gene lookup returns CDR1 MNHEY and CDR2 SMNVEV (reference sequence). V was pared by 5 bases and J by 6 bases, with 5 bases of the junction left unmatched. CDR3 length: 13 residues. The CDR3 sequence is CASSPRGRDGYTF. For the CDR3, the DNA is TGTGCCAGCAGTCCCAGGGGGCGCGATGGCTACACCTTC.

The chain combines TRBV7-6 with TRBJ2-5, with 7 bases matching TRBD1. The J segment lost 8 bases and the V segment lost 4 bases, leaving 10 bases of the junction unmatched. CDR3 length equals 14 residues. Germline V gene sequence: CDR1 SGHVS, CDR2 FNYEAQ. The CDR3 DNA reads TGTGCCAGCAGCTCGGGACAGTCCACGGGAACCCAGTACTTC. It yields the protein CASSSGQSTGTQYF.

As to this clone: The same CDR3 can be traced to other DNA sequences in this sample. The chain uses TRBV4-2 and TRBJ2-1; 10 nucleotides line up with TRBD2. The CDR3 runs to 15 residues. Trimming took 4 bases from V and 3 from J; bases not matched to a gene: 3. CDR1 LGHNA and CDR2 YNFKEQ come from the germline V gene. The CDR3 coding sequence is TGTGCCAGCAGCCCCCTAGCGGGGGACTACAATGAGCAGTTCTTC. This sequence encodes CASSPLAGDYNEQFF.

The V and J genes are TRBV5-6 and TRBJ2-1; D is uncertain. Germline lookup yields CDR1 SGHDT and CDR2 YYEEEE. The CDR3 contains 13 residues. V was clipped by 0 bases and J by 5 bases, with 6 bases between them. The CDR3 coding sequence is TGTGCCAGCAGCTTGGGAGGAGACAATGAGCAGTTCTTC. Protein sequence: CASSLGGDNEQFF.

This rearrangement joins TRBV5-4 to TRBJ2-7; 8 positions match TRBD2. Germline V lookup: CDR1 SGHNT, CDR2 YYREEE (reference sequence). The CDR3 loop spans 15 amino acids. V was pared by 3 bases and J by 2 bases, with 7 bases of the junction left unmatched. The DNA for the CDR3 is TGTGCCAGCAGCTGGGGGCTAGCGGGTGCCTACGAGCAGTACTTC. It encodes CASSWGLAGAYEQYF.

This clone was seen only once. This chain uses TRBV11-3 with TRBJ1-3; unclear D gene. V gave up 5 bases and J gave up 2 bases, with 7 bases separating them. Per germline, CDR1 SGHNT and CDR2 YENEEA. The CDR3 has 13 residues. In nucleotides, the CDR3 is TGTGCCAGCAGCGGCGACACTGGAAACACCATATATTTT. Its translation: CASSGDTGNTIYF.

CDR3 nucleotides: TGTGCCAGCACCCCGGGGGGATCCAAAAATGAAAAACTGTTTTTT. This sequence encodes CASTPGGSKNEKLFF. The rearrangement links TRBV27 to TRBJ1-4, with D perhaps TRBD1 (5 bases). Germline V gene lookup returns CDR1 MNHEY and CDR2 SMNVEV (reference sequence). The V end was cut by 7 bases, the J end by 5 bases, with 17 bases between. The CDR3 sequence is 15 residues long.

In DNA, the CDR3 is TGTGCCAGCAGCGTAGACCCGGGACAAGACACTGAAGCTTTCTTT. Its translation is CASSVDPGQDTEAFF. The rearrangement joins TRBV9 to TRBJ1-1; TRBD1 might be the D (6 bases). There are 15 residues in the CDR3. The V gene lost 0 bases and the J gene lost 3 bases, with 12 bases spanning the gap. Germline lookup yields CDR1 SGDLS and CDR2 YYNGEE. Based on the CDR3 plus reference TRBV9 and TRBJ1-1, the full variable domain is DSGVTQTPKHLITATGQRVTLRCSPRSGDLSVYWYQQSLDQGLQFLIQYYNGEERAKGNILERFSAQQFPDLHSELNLSSLELGDSALYFCASSVDPGQDTEAFFGQGTRLTVV.

CDR3 coding DNA: TGTGCCAGCAGCTTTAAACTAAATTCACCCCTCCACTTT. Residues: CASSFKLNSPLHF. The chain is built from TRBV5-8 and TRBJ1-6; the D is unclear. Germline V CDR1 and CDR2: SGHTS, YDEGEE. The CDR3 spans 13 residues. V was shortened by 2 bases and J by 7 bases, with 7 bases between the two germline ends.

This chain's CDR3 is CASSPRTGGSSGNTIYF. CDR3 DNA sequence: TGCGCCAGCAGCCCGCGGACAGGGGGTTCCTCTGGAAACACCATATATTTT. V is TRBV5-1 and J is TRBJ1-3, with TRBD1 matching 10 bases. There are 17 residues in the CDR3. J was trimmed by 0 bases and V by 4 bases; bases with no gene match: 7. In germline, CDR1 is SGHRS, CDR2 YFSETQ.

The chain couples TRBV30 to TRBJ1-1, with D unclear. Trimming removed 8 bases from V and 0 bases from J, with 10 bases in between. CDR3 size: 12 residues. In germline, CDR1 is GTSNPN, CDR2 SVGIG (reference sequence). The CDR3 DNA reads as TGTGCCGGCGGAGGGCTGAACACTGAAGCTTTCTTT. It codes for CAGGGLNTEAFF. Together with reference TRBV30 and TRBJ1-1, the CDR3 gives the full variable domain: SQTIHQWPATLVQPVGSPLSLECTVEGTSNPNLYWYRQAAGRGLQLLFYSVGIGQISSEVPQNLSASRPQDRQFILSSKKLLLSDSGFYLCAGGGLNTEAFFGQGTRLTVV.

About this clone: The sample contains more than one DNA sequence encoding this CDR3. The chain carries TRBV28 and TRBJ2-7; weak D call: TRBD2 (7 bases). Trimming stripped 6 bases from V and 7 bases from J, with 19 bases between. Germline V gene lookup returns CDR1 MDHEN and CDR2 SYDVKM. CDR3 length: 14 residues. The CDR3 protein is CASSPRGGGSEQYF. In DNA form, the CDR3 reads TGTGCCAGCAGCCCGAGAGGGGGGGGTAGTGAGCAGTACTTC.

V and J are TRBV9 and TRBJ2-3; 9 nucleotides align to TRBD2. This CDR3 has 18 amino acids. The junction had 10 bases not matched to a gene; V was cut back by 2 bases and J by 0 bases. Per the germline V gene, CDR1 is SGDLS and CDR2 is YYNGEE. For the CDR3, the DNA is TGTGCCAGCAGCGTTGCCGGGACTAGCTCATCTAGCACAGATACGCAGTATTTT. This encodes CASSVAGTSSSSTDTQYF.

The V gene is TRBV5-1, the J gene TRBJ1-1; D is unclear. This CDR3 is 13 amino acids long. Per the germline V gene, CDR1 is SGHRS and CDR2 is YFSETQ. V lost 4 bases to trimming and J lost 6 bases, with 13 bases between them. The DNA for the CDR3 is TGCGCCAGCAGCCGGGAGGGTTTCTCTGAAGCTTTCTTT. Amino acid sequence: CASSREGFSEAFF.

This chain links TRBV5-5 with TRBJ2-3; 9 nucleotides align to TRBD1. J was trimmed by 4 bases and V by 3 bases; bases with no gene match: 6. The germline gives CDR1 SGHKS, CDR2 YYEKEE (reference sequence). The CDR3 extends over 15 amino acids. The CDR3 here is CASSSGTGIPDTQYF. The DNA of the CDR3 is TGTGCCAGCAGCTCCGGGACAGGGATTCCAGATACGCAGTATTTT.

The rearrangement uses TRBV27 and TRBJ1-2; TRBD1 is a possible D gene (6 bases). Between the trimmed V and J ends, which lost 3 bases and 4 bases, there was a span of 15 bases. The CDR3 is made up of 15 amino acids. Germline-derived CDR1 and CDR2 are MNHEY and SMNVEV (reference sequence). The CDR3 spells CASSLGLGGRYGYTF. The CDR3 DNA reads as TGTGCCAGCAGTTTGGGGTTAGGGGGACGCTATGGCTACACCTTC.

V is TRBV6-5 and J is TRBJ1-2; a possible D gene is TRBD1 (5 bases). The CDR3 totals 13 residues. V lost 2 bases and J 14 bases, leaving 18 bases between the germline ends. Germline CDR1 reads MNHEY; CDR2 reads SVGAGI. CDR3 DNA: TGTGCCAGCAGTTACCGACAGAGGAGTAGCTGTACCTTC. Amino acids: CASSYRQRSSCTF.

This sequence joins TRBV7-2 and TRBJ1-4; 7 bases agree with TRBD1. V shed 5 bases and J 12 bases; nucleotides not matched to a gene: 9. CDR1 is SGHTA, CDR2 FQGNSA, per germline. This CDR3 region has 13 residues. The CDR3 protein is CASSNRGAMELFF. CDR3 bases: TGTGCCAGCAGCAACAGGGGTGCGATGGAACTGTTTTTT.

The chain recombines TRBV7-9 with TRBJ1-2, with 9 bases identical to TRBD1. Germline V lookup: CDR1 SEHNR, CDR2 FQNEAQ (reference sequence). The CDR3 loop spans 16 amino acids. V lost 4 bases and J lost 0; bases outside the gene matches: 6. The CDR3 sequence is CASSSTGGRTNYGYTF. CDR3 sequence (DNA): TGTGCCAGCAGCTCAACAGGGGGCAGGACTAACTATGGCTACACCTTC. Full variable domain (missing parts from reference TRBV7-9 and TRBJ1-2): DTGVSQNPRHKITKRGQNVTFRCDPISEHNRLYWYRQTLGQGPEFLTYFQNEAQLEKSRLLSDRFSAERPKGSFSTLEIQRTEQGDSAMYLCASSSTGGRTNYGYTFGSGTRLTVV.